Listed here are 28 T cell receptor beta chains from one sample, sequenced in a study of PD-1 blockade in classical Hodgkin lymphoma. Each patient relapsed following autologous stem cell transplantation, and prior brentuximab vedotin exposure differed. Only in-frame clones appear in the TCRdb table, and some are missing; sequencing was by immunoSEQ multiplex PCR. This table has roughly 140,000 clones, approximately 80% appearing once. Here the sequenced sample was peripheral blood mononuclear cells (PBMCs), taken before the second cycle of nivolumab. The receptors were gathered from a human donor with classical Hodgkin lymphoma.

The rearrangement uses TRBV6-1 and TRBJ2-3, with 9 bases that match TRBD2. J gave up 7 bases and V 3 bases, and 5 bases lay outside the gene matches. CDR3 size: 14 residues. The germline CDR1 and CDR2 sequences are MNHNS and SASEGT. CDR3 in amino acids: CASSDGLAGNTQYF. In nucleotides, the CDR3 is TGTGCCAGCAGTGACGGGCTAGCGGGGAATACGCAGTATTTT.

V and J are TRBV6-1 and TRBJ1-5, with 7 positions matching TRBD1. The J segment lost 6 bases and the V segment lost 8 bases, leaving 4 bases of the junction unmatched. From germline, CDR1 is MNHNS and CDR2 SASEGT. The CDR3 totals 12 residues. In nucleotides, the CDR3 is TGTGCCAGCCGACAGGGAGGTCAGCCCCAGCATTTT. This encodes CASRQGGQPQHF.

This clone was seen just once. This rearrangement joins TRBV6-6 to TRBJ1-3, with 8 bases lining up with TRBD1. J was trimmed by 5 bases and V by 0 bases; bases with no gene match: 3. Per the germline V gene, CDR1 is MNHNY and CDR2 is SVGAGI (reference sequence). The CDR3 is made up of 15 amino acids. The CDR3, as DNA: TGTGCCAGCAGTTACTCCGGACAGGGACGAAACACCATATATTTT. It is translated as CASSYSGQGRNTIYF.

The sample holds many counts of this clone. The chain combines TRBV18 with TRBJ1-1; D gene uncertain. This CDR3 has 14 amino acids. Trimming cost V 3 bases and J 1 base, with 9 bases left between them. Germline-derived CDR1 and CDR2 are KGHSH and LQKENI. The CDR3 here is CASSPTGKNTEAFF. In DNA form, the CDR3 reads TGTGCCAGCTCACCGACCGGGAAGAACACTGAAGCTTTCTTT.

This chain connects TRBV7-5 to TRBJ2-7; TRBD2, the table's D call, lacks a check against the DNA. TRBV7-5 is a pseudogene locus. The CDR3 is made up of 15 amino acids. DNA of the CDR3: TGTGCCAGAAGCCCGCCCCCGACTAGCGTCTACGAGCAGTACTTC. This encodes CARSPPPTSVYEQYF.

CDR3 nucleotides: TGTGCCAGCTCAACTGTGAACAATGAGCAGTTCTTC. Residues: CASSTVNNEQFF. The chain joins TRBV18 to TRBJ2-1; D gene uncertain. The germline V and J ends were trimmed by 5 bases and 5 bases, with 7 bases remaining between them. Germline loops: CDR1 KGHSH, CDR2 LQKENI. The CDR3 has 12 residues.

This clone has just one count. V usage is TRBV6-6 and J usage is TRBJ2-3, with TRBD2 matching 12 bases. Germline lookup yields CDR1 MNHNY and CDR2 SVGAGI (reference sequence). V was pared by 5 bases and J by 5 bases, with 8 bases of the junction left unmatched. The CDR3 runs to 16 residues. CDR3 DNA: TGTGCCAGCAGTCGGACTAGCGGGAAACCCCGAGATACGCAGTATTTT. This codes for CASSRTSGKPRDTQYF.

The rearrangement joins TRBV10-2 to TRBJ1-1; TRBD1 matches 8 bases. The junction had 13 bases not matched to a gene; V was cut back by 7 bases and J by 0 bases. The CDR3 spans 17 residues. CDR1 and CDR2 (germline): WSHSY, SAAADI. CDR3 DNA sequence: TGCGCCAGCACATCCCCCCGGACAGGGAGGATGAACACTGAAGCTTTCTTT. Protein: CASTSPRTGRMNTEAFF.

This clone showed up just a few times. CDR3 residues: CASSMYTDTGELFF. CDR3 DNA: TGTGCCAGTAGTATGTATACTGACACCGGGGAGCTGTTTTTT. The chain uses TRBV19 and TRBJ2-2; no clear D. The V end was cut by 3 bases, the J end by 3 bases, with 8 bases between. The germline V gene encodes CDR1 LNHDA and CDR2 SQIVND (reference sequence). The CDR3 length is 14 residues.

This clone was counted a few times. The V and J genes are TRBV29-1 and TRBJ2-5, with D uncertain. V was pared by 7 bases and J by 5 bases, with 14 bases between. CDR1 is SQVTM and CDR2 is ANQGSEA in the germline V gene. The CDR3 runs to 12 residues. The CDR3 sequence is CSADTNRETQYF. CDR3 DNA: TGCAGCGCCGATACCAACCGGGAGACCCAGTACTTC.

The genes are TRBV9 and TRBJ1-4, with TRBD1 matching over 10 bases. Germline-derived CDR1 and CDR2 are SGDLS and YYNGEE. Trimming took 3 bases from V and 2 from J; bases not matched to a gene: 13. CDR3 length equals 19 residues. DNA for the CDR3: TGTGCCAGCAGCGAAGGGAGACAGGGGGCGCTTATGACTAATGAAAAACTGTTTTTT. Protein product: CASSEGRQGALMTNEKLFF.

This rearrangement joins TRBV19 to TRBJ2-5; TRBD2 matches at 11 bases. The germline V gene encodes CDR1 LNHDA and CDR2 SQIVND (reference sequence). V shed 6 bases and J 1 base; nucleotides not matched to a gene: 7. The length of the CDR3 is 16 residues. CDR3 amino acids: CASSRPGTSGQETQYF. CDR3 coding DNA: TGTGCCAGTAGCCGTCCCGGGACTAGCGGCCAAGAGACCCAGTACTTC.

The J gene is TRBJ1-1, the V gene TRBV19; D is ambiguous. V gave up 3 bases and J gave up 0 bases, with 5 bases separating them. This CDR3 comprises 13 residues. The germline V gene encodes CDR1 LNHDA and CDR2 SQIVND (reference sequence). The CDR3 bases are TGTGCCAGTAGTATGGTCGTGAACACTGAAGCTTTCTTT. It specifies CASSMVVNTEAFF.

This clone was observed at least ten times. The rearrangement links TRBV6-4 to TRBJ1-2; D not certain. This CDR3 spans 14 amino acids. Germline V gives CDR1 MRHNA, CDR2 SNTAGT. V lost 0 bases, J lost 2 bases, and 7 bases lay in between. DNA for the CDR3: TGTGCCAGCAGTGACTCCGCCGGAAACTATGGCTACACCTTC. This encodes CASSDSAGNYGYTF.

Of note for this clone: Sequence at one end of the junction differs from germline and may be a read error. V usage is TRBV6-1 and J usage is TRBJ2-7; the D gene is possibly TRBD1 (6 bases). Germline lookup yields CDR1 MNHNS and CDR2 SASEGT. The CDR3 spans 18 residues. This chain's CDR3 is CAISEGSTGFRGSYEQYF. DNA for the CDR3: TGTGCCATCAGTGAGGGTAGTACGGGTTTCAGGGGCTCCTACGAGCAGTACTTC.

V gene TRBV21-1 combines with J gene TRBJ2-1; the table's D call of TRBD2 was not tested on the DNA. TRBV21-1 is a pseudogene segment. This CDR3 comprises 16 residues. The CDR3 is CASSNIPGLAFDEQFF. The CDR3 DNA reads TGTGCCAGCAGCAACATACCGGGACTAGCCTTCGATGAGCAGTTCTTC.

The CDR3 coding sequence is TGTGCCATCAGAGCTACAGTCAACCAAGAGACCCAGTACTTC. Translating it yields CAIRATVNQETQYF. This sequence joins TRBV10-3 and TRBJ2-5; no clear D. This CDR3 is 14 amino acids long. Germline lookup yields CDR1 ENHRY and CDR2 SYGVKD. V lost 6 bases and J lost 0, with 11 bases in between.

This clone appeared a few times. V is TRBV12-2 and J is TRBJ1-3. TRBV12-2 is assigned pseudogene status. The CDR3 loop spans 14 amino acids. This CDR3 reads CASRFASARHTIYF. DNA for the CDR3: TGTGCAAGTCGCTTCGCCTCTGCCCGTCACACCATATATTTT.

The rearrangement uses TRBV2 and TRBJ2-2; TRBD1 or TRBD2 may be the D gene (5 bases each). This CDR3 is 16 amino acids long. Trimming removed 5 bases at V and 6 bases at J, with 19 bases between. Per germline, CDR1 SNHLY and CDR2 FYNNEI. The CDR3 loop reads CASSPRQTGLAGELFF. The CDR3 DNA sequence: TGTGCCAGCAGTCCCCGACAGACCGGACTCGCCGGGGAGCTGTTTTTT.

This clone was seen only a few times. This chain uses TRBV7-2 with TRBJ2-7, with D possibly matching TRBD2 (5 bases). The CDR3 contains 14 residues. Germline assignment: CDR1 SGHTA and CDR2 FQGNSA. V was shortened by 1 base and J by 1 base, with 8 bases between the two germline ends. CDR3 sequence (DNA): TGTGCCAGCAGCTTAGTTTTAGCGTCCTACGAGCAGTACTTC. This gives the protein CASSLVLASYEQYF.

This rearrangement joins TRBV13 to TRBJ1-4; D possibly corresponds to TRBD1 (6 bases). V gave up 3 bases and J gave up 8 bases, with 13 bases separating them. CDR1 PRHDT and CDR2 FYEKMQ come from the germline V gene (reference sequence). The CDR3 runs 14 residues. CDR3 nucleotides: TGTGCCAGCAGCTTTTACAGGGCGCACGAAAAACTGTTTTTT. Its protein is CASSFYRAHEKLFF.

This clone was found a few times. This chain joins TRBV5-4 and TRBJ1-6; 8 positions match TRBD1. The V segment lost 3 bases and the J segment 8 bases; nucleotides outside the gene matches: 1. Germline V gives CDR1 SGHNT, CDR2 YYREEE (reference sequence). The CDR3 sequence is 13 residues long. The CDR3 sequence: CASSSTGDSPLHF. Here the CDR3 DNA reads TGTGCCAGCAGCTCGACAGGGGATTCACCCCTCCACTTT.

This clone was recorded many times. This chain joins TRBV7-8 and TRBJ1-3; perhaps TRBD1 as D (6 bases). CDR1 is SGHVS, CDR2 FQNEAQ, per germline. The CDR3 totals 15 residues. Between the trimmed V and J ends, which lost 4 bases and 4 bases, there was a span of 14 bases. CDR3 DNA sequence: TGTGCCAGCAGCTCCCCCCTAACAGGGGGAAACACCATATATTTT. Amino acid sequence: CASSSPLTGGNTIYF.

The chain carries TRBV6-6 and TRBJ2-5; no definite D call. The CDR3 extends over 11 amino acids. The V gene lost 2 bases and the J gene lost 2 bases, with 0 bases spanning the gap. The germline CDR1 and CDR2 sequences are MNHNY and SVGAGI (reference sequence). The CDR3 DNA reads TGTGCCAGCAGTTACCAAGAGACCCAGTACTTC. It yields the protein CASSYQETQYF.

This chain uses TRBV7-7 with TRBJ2-7, with TRBD1 matching 8 bases. V lost 5 bases to trimming and J lost 3 bases; unmatched junction nucleotides: 6. Per germline, CDR1 SSHAT and CDR2 FNYEAQ (reference sequence). The CDR3 runs to 14 residues. The CDR3 DNA follows: TGTGCCAGCAGCCCAGAAACAGGGGGCTACGAGCAGTACTTC. This sequence encodes CASSPETGGYEQYF. Full variable domain (remainder filled in from reference TRBV7-7 and TRBJ2-7): GAGVSQSPRYKVTKRGQDVTLRCDPISSHATLYWYQQALGQGPEFLTYFNYEAQPDKSGLPSDRFSAERPEGSISTLTIQRTEQRDSAMYRCASSPETGGYEQYFGPGTRLTVT.

In its sample, this clone was seen a few times. V is TRBV7-2 and J is TRBJ2-2; D is ambiguous. Germline V gene sequence: CDR1 SGHTA, CDR2 FQGNSA. With 4 bases removed from V and 6 bases from J, the gap between germline ends came to 12 bases. The CDR3 runs to 14 residues. CDR3 DNA: TGTGCCAGCAGCTCACAGTGGATTTCCGGGGAGCTGTTTTTT. It is translated as CASSSQWISGELFF.

V is TRBV6-4 and J is TRBJ1-6; D is ambiguous. The CDR3 loop spans 13 amino acids. Looked up from germline, CDR1 is MRHNA and CDR2 is SNTAGT. Trimming took 3 bases from V and 7 from J, leaving 7 bases between them. The CDR3 sequence: CASSEQQNSPLHF. DNA for the CDR3: TGTGCCAGCAGTGAACAGCAAAATTCACCCCTCCACTTT.

The chain uses TRBV6-5 and TRBJ2-3; perhaps TRBD1 as D (5 bases). Trimming cost V 6 bases and J 0 bases, with 10 bases left between them. The V gene's germline CDR1 is MNHEY and CDR2 SVGAGI. This CDR3 spans 14 amino acids. CDR3: CASRTDLSTDTQYF. DNA of the CDR3: TGTGCCAGCAGGACAGACCTTAGCACAGATACGCAGTATTTT.